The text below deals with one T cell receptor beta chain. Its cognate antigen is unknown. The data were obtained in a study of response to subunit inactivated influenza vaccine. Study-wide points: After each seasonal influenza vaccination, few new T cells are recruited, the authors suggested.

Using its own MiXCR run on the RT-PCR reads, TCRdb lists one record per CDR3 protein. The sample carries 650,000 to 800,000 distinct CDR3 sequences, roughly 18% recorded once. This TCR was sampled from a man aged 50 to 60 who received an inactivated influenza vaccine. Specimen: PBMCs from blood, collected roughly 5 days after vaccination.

The CDR3 region is CAISPGTGGTHEQYF. CDR3 coding DNA: TGTGCCATCAGCCCCGGGACAGGGGGGACCCACGAGCAGTACTTC. The chain combines TRBV10-3 with TRBJ2-7, with 11 bases aligning to TRBD1. Trimming took 6 bases from V and 5 from J; bases not matched to a gene: 9. Germline-derived CDR1 and CDR2 are ENHRY and SYGVKD. This CDR3 has 15 residues.